The clone carrying this T cell receptor (beta chain) was counted a few times. Original processing methods: For nucleated cells, counts were estimated from reference gene primer amplification. The method was immunoSEQ multiplex PCR; TCRdb's version includes in-frame clones alone and lacks a portion of them. V, J and clone size reflect that table, while D and trimming were determined from the DNA. The data hold more than 50,000 clones, with roughly 85% observed a single time. This specimen belongs to a study of blood T cell repertoires in COVID-19. Trimming cost V 0 bases and J 5 bases, with 9 bases left between them. The germline gives CDR1 LGHNA, CDR2 YNFKEQ. The CDR3 has 14 residues.

Sequencing was carried out using peripheral blood. The chain has TRBV4-2 and TRBJ2-3; no clear D gene. This sequence was found in a human donor in a cohort sampled during active COVID-19. The CDR3 loop reads CASSQDLRGDTQYF. As DNA, the CDR3 is TGTGCCAGCAGCCAAGACCTGCGAGGAGATACGCAGTATTTT.